These 6 T cell receptor beta chains originate from one sample sequenced in a study of CD8+ T cells in alopecia areata. As the sequencing template, cDNA was produced by extracting RNA and reverse transcribing it. TCRdb's table, derived via immunoSEQ multiplex PCR, lists solely in-frame clones and lacks some. The sample has roughly 120,000 clones; over 60% are singletons. Sample: CD4+ T cells sorted from blood. The receptors were gathered from a human donor in good health.

The gene calls are TRBV4-1 and TRBJ2-1; D is unresolved. The germline V and J ends were trimmed by 1 base and 4 bases, with 14 bases remaining between them. The CDR3 runs 16 residues. Per the germline V gene, CDR1 is MGHRA and CDR2 is YSYEKL. In DNA form, the CDR3 reads TGCGCCAGCAGCCAAGTTGTAGTGCGACGGTACAATGAGCAGTTCTTC. Protein: CASSQVVVRRYNEQFF.

This clone was observed a single time. The chain couples TRBV2 to TRBJ2-3; no definite D call. CDR1 and CDR2 (germline): SNHLY, FYNNEI. Deletions cut 4 bases from V and 4 bases from J, with 12 bases between. CDR3 size: 14 residues. The CDR3 here is CASSGRLIPDTQYF. The CDR3 bases are TGTGCCAGCAGTGGGCGCCTAATTCCAGATACGCAGTATTTT.

This clone was seen only a few times. The chain recombines TRBV29-1 with TRBJ2-4; 10 bases line up with TRBD1. The CDR3 is 14 amino acids. Germline lookup yields CDR1 SQVTM and CDR2 ANQGSEA. Trimming cost V 7 bases and J 9 bases; bases outside gene matches: 12. CDR3 in amino acids: CSARPSGTGAIQYF. CDR3 nucleotide sequence: TGCAGCGCCCGCCCTTCCGGGACAGGGGCCATTCAGTACTTC.

The chain couples TRBV30 to TRBJ2-3, with no clear D. This CDR3 comprises 12 residues. V shed 6 bases and J shed 5 bases, with 12 bases lying between them. The germline V gene encodes CDR1 GTSNPN and CDR2 SVGIG (reference sequence). As DNA, the CDR3 is TGTGCCTGCAACCCAAGGCGAGATACGCAGTATTTT. This translates into CACNPRRDTQYF.

This sequence joins TRBV13 and TRBJ1-5; 9 bases line up with TRBD1. The CDR3 totals 17 residues. Germline V gene sequence: CDR1 PRHDT, CDR2 FYEKMQ (reference sequence). Trimming cost V 5 bases and J 4 bases; bases outside gene matches: 12. CDR3 protein: CASSMGQGGWLNQPQHF. CDR3 DNA: TGTGCCAGCAGCATGGGACAGGGAGGTTGGCTGAATCAGCCCCAGCATTTT.

This chain connects TRBV2 to TRBJ1-1; D remains unclear. CDR3 size: 13 residues. Germline V gene lookup returns CDR1 SNHLY and CDR2 FYNNEI. With 4 bases removed from V and 2 bases from J, the gap between germline ends came to 8 bases. The CDR3 loop reads CASSVRANTEAFF. In nucleotides, the CDR3 is TGTGCCAGCAGTGTACGGGCCAACACTGAAGCTTTCTTT.